The T cell receptor (beta chain) described here comes from a study of T cell responses to AZD1222 COVID-19 vaccine. Study-wide points: No day 14 peak samples; only post-peak repertoires were characterized.

A remark on this clone: Its antigen is still unknown.

The data were produced by immunoSEQ multiplex PCR, yet TCRdb's version contains in-frame clones alone and is incomplete. The table has 150,000 to 200,000 clones, 87% seen once. The sequence was collected from an adult in good health. Material: peripheral blood, obtained on day 0 of AZD1222 vaccination.

The CDR3 reads CSVLWGQLGYTF. Here the CDR3 DNA reads TGCAGCGTTCTTTGGGGGCAACTTGGCTACACCTTC. This chain links TRBV29-1 with TRBJ1-2, with D possibly TRBD1 on 6 matching bases. The CDR3 is 12 amino acids. Germline assignment: CDR1 SQVTM and CDR2 ANQGSEA. V was pared by 5 bases and J by 7 bases, with 14 bases between.